This T cell receptor (beta chain) was recorded in a study of lymphopenia after photon versus proton radiotherapy. Findings of the study overall: Photon-treated patients lost naive T cells and TCR diversity; proton-treated stayed stable. Survival link was tested only in deceased patients; proton benefit remains a possibility. Post-nadir TCR diversity decline inversely tracked overall survival among those who died.

The method was immunoSEQ multiplex PCR; TCRdb's version includes in-frame clones alone and lacks a portion of them. This sample has 23,000 or so clones, with approximately 86% found just once. Regarding this clone: What it binds is unknown.

In germline, CDR1 is LNHDA, CDR2 SQIVND (reference sequence). V lost 5 bases and J lost 2, with 15 bases in between. The CDR3 contains 15 residues. The sequence derives from a man aged 50-60 years with gastric cancer. Sequencing was performed on peripheral blood, taken from a patient treated with photon-based radiotherapy. The V and J genes are TRBV19 and TRBJ1-1, with D possibly matching TRBD1 (6 bases). CDR3 region: CASSYMGTLNTEAFF. The CDR3 nucleotides read TGTGCCAGTAGTTATATGGGGACACTAAACACTGAAGCTTTCTTT. Full variable domain (missing parts from reference TRBV19 and TRBJ1-1): DGGITQSPKYLFRKEGQNVTLSCEQNLNHDAMYWYRQDPGQGLRLIYYSQIVNDFQKGDIAEGYSVSREKKESFPLTVTSAQKNPTAFYLCASSYMGTLNTEAFFGQGTRLTVV.